Each of the 13 T cell receptor beta chains below was sequenced from the same sample in a study of blood T cell repertoires in COVID-19. Produced via immunoSEQ multiplex PCR; TCRdb's table is partial and in-frame only. Of about 200,000 clones in the sample, roughly 90% were seen once. The sequenced sample consisted of PBMCs or T cells enriched from blood (not recorded which). The receptors were sampled from a woman under 30 who had recovered from COVID-19.

Remarks on this clone: The junction shows a germline mismatch at one end, possibly a read error. The chain joins TRBV7-9 to TRBJ1-2; the D is unclear. CDR1 is SEHNR and CDR2 is FQNEAQ in the germline V gene (reference sequence). The length of the CDR3 is 9 residues. CDR3 amino acids: CASSLGADW. CDR3 in DNA: TGTGCCAGCAGCTTAGGGGCGGACTGG.

This clone is a singleton in its sample. V usage is TRBV5-6 and J usage is TRBJ2-3; 7 bases align to TRBD2. CDR1 SGHDT and CDR2 YYEEEE come from the germline V gene. Trimming cost V 3 bases and J 7 bases; bases outside gene matches: 8. The CDR3 contains 14 residues. CDR3 amino acids: CASSSPPGGYTQYF. The CDR3, as DNA: TGTGCCAGCAGCTCCCCCCCGGGGGGATATACGCAGTATTTT.

The chain joins TRBV27 to TRBJ1-2, with D unresolved. Trimming removed 3 bases at V and 0 bases at J, with 5 bases between. The CDR3 sequence is 13 residues long. Germline assignment: CDR1 MNHEY and CDR2 SMNVEV (reference sequence). CDR3 protein: CASSLSPNYGYTF. CDR3 nucleotides: TGTGCCAGCAGTTTGAGTCCTAACTATGGCTACACCTTC.

To note about this clone: A read error may account for a junction end that differs from germline. The gene calls are TRBV28 and TRBJ2-2, with 9 bases that match TRBD1. The CDR3 consists of 16 residues. Germline values: CDR1 MDHEN, CDR2 SYDVKM. CDR3: CASNPRGTGNPGELFF. The CDR3 DNA reads as TGTGCCAGCAACCCGAGGGGGACAGGGAACCCCGGGGAGCTGTTTTTT.

The chain has TRBV9 and TRBJ2-1, with a weak D call TRBD2 (5 bases). The germline CDR1 and CDR2 sequences are SGDLS and YYNGEE. CDR3 size: 16 residues. With 0 bases removed from V and 3 bases from J, the gap between germline ends came to 13 bases. CDR3: CASSVDSGYVYNEQFF. In nucleotides, the CDR3 is TGTGCCAGCAGCGTAGATTCGGGGTACGTCTACAATGAGCAGTTCTTC.

This clone was observed a handful of times. The V gene is TRBV10-2, the J gene TRBJ1-5, with D uncertain. CDR1 and CDR2 from the germline V gene are WSHSY and SAAADI. Trimming stripped 0 bases from V and 4 bases from J, with 10 bases between. The CDR3 extends over 15 amino acids. CDR3 loop: CASSESRAANQPQHF. CDR3 nucleotide sequence: TGCGCCAGCAGTGAGTCGAGGGCAGCAAATCAGCCCCAGCATTTT.

The genes are TRBV11-2 and TRBJ1-4; 7 bases map to TRBD1. The V gene end was trimmed by 3 bases and the J gene end by 7 bases; junction bases not matched to a gene: 5. The CDR3 consists of 14 residues. Germline CDR1 SGHAT, CDR2 FQNNGV. CDR3 amino acids: CASSFRQGGEKLFF. In nucleotides, the CDR3 is TGTGCCAGCAGCTTTCGACAGGGCGGTGAAAAACTGTTTTTT.

The chain carries TRBV29-1 and TRBJ2-7, with D possibly matching TRBD1 (6 bases). The CDR3 spans 11 residues. V was trimmed by 6 bases and J by 1 base, leaving 7 bases between them. CDR1 and CDR2 from the germline V gene are SQVTM and ANQGSEA. The CDR3 reads CSVGQSYEQYF. CDR3 nucleotides: TGCAGCGTCGGACAGTCCTACGAGCAGTACTTC.

V gene TRBV28 combines with J gene TRBJ1-2; D possibly corresponds to TRBD1 (5 bases). CDR1 is MDHEN and CDR2 is SYDVKM in the germline V gene. V gave up 8 bases and J gave up 3 bases, with 16 bases separating them. The CDR3 spans 14 residues. The CDR3 DNA reads as TGTGCCAGCCGCGAAAGGGGAAACTACTATGGCTACACCTTC. Translation: CASRERGNYYGYTF.

The chain couples TRBV24-1 to TRBJ2-3, with D maybe TRBD1 (5 bases). The V and J ends lost 5 bases and 4 bases respectively, with 9 bases between them. The CDR3 is 13 residues long. The germline CDR1 and CDR2 sequences are KGHDR and SFDVKD. Written as DNA, the CDR3 is TGTGCCACCAGTGCTGCAGGGTCAGATACGCAGTATTTT. Its protein product is CATSAAGSDTQYF.

The rearrangement joins TRBV5-1 to TRBJ2-4; TRBD2 agrees at 11 bases. Germline V CDR1 and CDR2: SGHRS, YFSETQ. CDR3 length: 16 residues. V trimming: 4 bases; J trimming: 5 bases; junction bases outside the gene matches: 8. The CDR3 protein is CASSGGLAGGENIQYF. The CDR3 nucleotides are TGCGCCAGCAGCGGAGGACTAGCGGGCGGAGAAAACATTCAGTACTTC.

The chain employs TRBV5-4 and TRBJ1-1, with 7 bases lining up with TRBD1. The germline gives CDR1 SGHNT, CDR2 YYREEE (reference sequence). Trimming cost V 4 bases and J 1 base; bases outside gene matches: 7. The CDR3 has 15 residues. In DNA, the CDR3 is TGTGCCAGCAGCACAAGGGGGACAGCGAACACTGAAGCTTTCTTT. Its translation: CASSTRGTANTEAFF.

V gene TRBV28 combines with J gene TRBJ2-6; 8 bases are shared with TRBD1. This CDR3 comprises 22 residues. The trim removed 6 bases at V and 0 bases at J, leaving 22 bases unmatched. Per germline, CDR1 MDHEN and CDR2 SYDVKM. CDR3: CASRGRRLGQGTGSSGANVLTF. CDR3 nucleotides: TGTGCCAGCAGGGGGAGAAGGTTAGGTCAGGGGACAGGATCCTCTGGGGCCAACGTCCTGACTTTC.